This entry lists 20 T cell receptor beta chains sequenced from one sample in a study of a mutant IDH1 vaccine in newly diagnosed glioma. Using immunoSEQ multiplex PCR, the repertoire was profiled, and TCRdb retains in-frame clones only, with some absent. Of tens of thousands of clones in the sample, over 80% are singletons; the top ten hold 2.3%. Their recognized antigens are unknown. Time point of the sample: week 35, safety follow-up. Each dose of the vaccine consisted of 300 ug of mutant IDH1 20-mer peptide, with topical imiquimod. The specimen comprised PBMCs, sampled from a glioma patient whose treatment included an IDH1 peptide vaccine. These receptors were obtained from a man aged 50 to 59 with glioma.

The chain joins TRBV27 to TRBJ1-6; D possibly corresponds to TRBD1 (6 bases). The CDR3 loop spans 14 amino acids. V lost 6 bases and J lost 9, with 15 bases in between. Germline CDR1 reads MNHEY; CDR2 reads SMNVEV (reference sequence). The CDR3 sequence: CASRARDMLSPLHF. The CDR3 region has the DNA TGTGCCAGCAGGGCCCGGGACATGCTTTCACCCCTCCACTTT.

The V and J genes are TRBV19 and TRBJ1-1, with D perhaps TRBD1 (5 bases). The germline V gene encodes CDR1 LNHDA and CDR2 SQIVND (reference sequence). The CDR3 extends over 13 amino acids. V lost 5 bases, J lost 7 bases, and 14 bases lay in between. The CDR3 protein is CASSGQGLGEAFF. CDR3 DNA: TGTGCCAGTAGTGGTCAGGGATTAGGTGAAGCTTTCTTT.

The V gene is TRBV7-9, the J gene TRBJ1-1; 7 nucleotides align to TRBD1. Germline V CDR1 and CDR2: SEHNR, FQNEAQ (reference sequence). The CDR3 has 15 amino acids. The junction had 8 bases not matched to a gene; V was cut back by 5 bases and J by 2 bases. The CDR3, as DNA: TGTGCCAGCAGCCCCCCGGGACAGCGTAACACTGAAGCTTTCTTT. Its translation: CASSPPGQRNTEAFF.

The rearrangement links TRBV18 to TRBJ2-4; D is unclear. V lost 3 bases, J lost 0 bases, and 6 bases lay in between. In germline, CDR1 is KGHSH, CDR2 LQKENI. The CDR3 spans 14 residues. CDR3 sequence: CASSPPVAKNIQYF. CDR3 nucleotides: TGTGCCAGCTCACCCCCAGTAGCCAAAAACATTCAGTACTTC.

The gene calls are TRBV21-1 and TRBJ1-6; the DNA was not compared with TRBD1, the D call given in the table. TRBV21-1 is an annotated pseudogene. CDR3 length equals 15 residues. The CDR3 loop reads CASGKRGQGISPLHF. As DNA, the CDR3 is TGTGCCAGCGGGAAAAGGGGGCAGGGGATTTCACCCCTCCACTTT.

The chain has TRBV5-4 and TRBJ2-1; 14 bases are a match to TRBD2. Germline V lookup: CDR1 SGHNT, CDR2 YYREEE (reference sequence). This CDR3 is built from 15 residues. The ends lost 4 bases at V and 12 bases at J; junction bases unmatched: 9. CDR3 coding DNA: TGTGCCAGCAGCCACGGGACTAGCGGGGGCAACCTGCAGTTCTTC. This sequence encodes CASSHGTSGGNLQFF.

This rearrangement joins TRBV4-1 to TRBJ2-7; 10 bases are shared with TRBD2. There are 15 residues in the CDR3. In germline, CDR1 is MGHRA, CDR2 YSYEKL. Trimming at V came to 1 base and at J to 6 bases, leaving 6 bases not matched to a gene. Here the CDR3 DNA reads TGCGCCAGCAGCCAAGTTCTAGCGGGAGTAGGCGAGCAGTACTTC. Its protein is CASSQVLAGVGEQYF.

This chain connects TRBV7-9 to TRBJ2-7; TRBD2 matches at 7 bases. The V and J ends lost 6 bases and 2 bases, in that order; junction bases with no gene match: 7. This CDR3 is 14 amino acids long. Germline values: CDR1 SEHNR, CDR2 FQNEAQ (reference sequence). In nucleotides, the CDR3 is TGTGCCAGCAGTCCCCCGGGAGGCCCCTACGAGCAGTACTTC. Translated, it gives CASSPPGGPYEQYF.

The chain combines TRBV4-3 with TRBJ1-3; possibly TRBD1 for D (5 bases). In germline, CDR1 is LGHNA, CDR2 YSLEER. Trimming removed 1 base from V and 2 bases from J, with 12 bases in between. The CDR3 runs to 16 residues. The DNA for the CDR3 is TGCGCCAGCAGCCAAGTAGGAGGGGCGGCTGGAAACACCATATATTTT. This encodes CASSQVGGAAGNTIYF.

The gene calls are TRBV25-1 and TRBJ2-3; D is perhaps TRBD1 (7 bases). The CDR3 runs to 16 residues. The germline V and J ends were trimmed by 7 bases and 2 bases, with 19 bases remaining between them. Germline values: CDR1 MGHDK, CDR2 SYGVNS. CDR3 DNA sequence: TGTGCCAGCAACGGAGCCGGCAGGGGGGTCACAGATACGCAGTATTTT. It translates to CASNGAGRGVTDTQYF.

The chain carries TRBV19 and TRBJ2-2, with 8 positions matching TRBD2. CDR1 and CDR2 (germline): LNHDA, SQIVND (reference sequence). This CDR3 has 14 residues. With 3 bases clipped from V and 9 bases from J, the junction kept 6 bases outside the gene matches. Here the CDR3 DNA reads TGTGCCAGTAGTATTTCGGGGGGGAATAGGGAGCTGTTTTTT. Translating it yields CASSISGGNRELFF.

This sequence joins TRBV4-1 and TRBJ2-1; a weak D match, TRBD1 (6 bases). The CDR3 is 17 amino acids. CDR1 is MGHRA, CDR2 YSYEKL, per germline. The V end was cut by 1 base, the J end by 0 bases, with 13 bases between. The CDR3 coding sequence is TGCGCCAGCAGCCAAGGGGGGCTGCAGAGCTCCTACAATGAGCAGTTCTTC. It specifies CASSQGGLQSSYNEQFF.

This clone was detected only a few times. The genes are TRBV7-2 and TRBJ1-5; no definite D call. V was pared by 1 base and J by 7 bases, with 14 bases between. This CDR3 is built from 15 residues. CDR1 is SGHTA and CDR2 is FQGNSA in the germline V gene. The CDR3 DNA sequence: TGTGCCAGCAGCTTAGGAGGGTCGAACAGACAGCCCCAGCATTTT. Amino acids: CASSLGGSNRQPQHF.

The chain joins TRBV28 to TRBJ1-5, with TRBD1 matching over 8 bases. V lost 1 base to trimming and J lost 5 bases; unmatched junction nucleotides: 4. Germline V gives CDR1 MDHEN, CDR2 SYDVKM. The CDR3 consists of 15 residues. The CDR3 here is CASSLSQGAHQPQHF. In DNA, the CDR3 is TGTGCCAGCAGTTTATCTCAGGGGGCTCATCAGCCCCAGCATTTT.

The V and J genes are TRBV29-1 and TRBJ2-7, with D tentatively TRBD2 (7 bases). This CDR3 spans 14 amino acids. The germline gives CDR1 SQVTM, CDR2 ANQGSEA. Between the trimmed V and J ends, which lost 6 bases and 8 bases, there was a span of 23 bases. Here the CDR3 reads CSVSDERGGGKQYF. CDR3 nucleotides: TGCAGCGTCTCCGACGAAAGGGGGGGAGGTAAGCAGTACTTC.

This rearrangement joins TRBV7-3 to TRBJ2-5; D is tentatively TRBD1 or TRBD2 (5 bases each). Trimming removed 4 bases from V and 1 base from J, with 10 bases in between. This CDR3 is 14 amino acids long. CDR1 is SGHTA and CDR2 is FQGTGA in the germline V gene. CDR3 residues: CASSSGPGQETQYF. The CDR3, as DNA: TGTGCCAGCAGCTCGGGGCCGGGCCAAGAGACCCAGTACTTC.

The CDR3 DNA reads TGCGCCAGCAGCCAAGATCCCGCAGGGAACACTGAAGCTTTCTTT. Amino acid sequence: CASSQDPAGNTEAFF. V and J are TRBV4-1 and TRBJ1-1; D is unresolved. CDR1 is MGHRA and CDR2 is YSYEKL in the germline V gene. The CDR3 is 15 residues long. Trimming stripped 0 bases from V and 1 base from J, with 9 bases between.

The rearrangement joins TRBV29-1 to TRBJ2-3; 10 bases agree with TRBD2. From germline, CDR1 is SQVTM and CDR2 ANQGSEA. This CDR3 comprises 17 residues. The trim removed 0 bases at V and 2 bases at J, leaving 8 bases unmatched. CDR3 protein: CSVEDQLAGFFTDTQYF. In nucleotides, the CDR3 is TGCAGCGTTGAAGACCAACTAGCGGGGTTCTTCACAGATACGCAGTATTTT.

The rearrangement uses TRBV5-4 and TRBJ2-3; unclear D gene. From germline, CDR1 is SGHNT and CDR2 YYREEE (reference sequence). This CDR3 has 8 residues. This chain's CDR3 is CVTDTQYF. The CDR3 bases are TGTGTGACAGATACGCAGTATTTT.

V usage is TRBV7-9 and J usage is TRBJ2-5; D gene unclear. This CDR3 is built from 14 residues. The V end was cut by 5 bases, the J end by 7 bases, with 17 bases between. Germline V gene lookup returns CDR1 SEHNR and CDR2 FQNEAQ (reference sequence). This CDR3 is CASSPLSSDGTQYF. CDR3 DNA sequence: TGTGCCAGCAGCCCCCTTTCCTCAGACGGGACCCAGTACTTC.